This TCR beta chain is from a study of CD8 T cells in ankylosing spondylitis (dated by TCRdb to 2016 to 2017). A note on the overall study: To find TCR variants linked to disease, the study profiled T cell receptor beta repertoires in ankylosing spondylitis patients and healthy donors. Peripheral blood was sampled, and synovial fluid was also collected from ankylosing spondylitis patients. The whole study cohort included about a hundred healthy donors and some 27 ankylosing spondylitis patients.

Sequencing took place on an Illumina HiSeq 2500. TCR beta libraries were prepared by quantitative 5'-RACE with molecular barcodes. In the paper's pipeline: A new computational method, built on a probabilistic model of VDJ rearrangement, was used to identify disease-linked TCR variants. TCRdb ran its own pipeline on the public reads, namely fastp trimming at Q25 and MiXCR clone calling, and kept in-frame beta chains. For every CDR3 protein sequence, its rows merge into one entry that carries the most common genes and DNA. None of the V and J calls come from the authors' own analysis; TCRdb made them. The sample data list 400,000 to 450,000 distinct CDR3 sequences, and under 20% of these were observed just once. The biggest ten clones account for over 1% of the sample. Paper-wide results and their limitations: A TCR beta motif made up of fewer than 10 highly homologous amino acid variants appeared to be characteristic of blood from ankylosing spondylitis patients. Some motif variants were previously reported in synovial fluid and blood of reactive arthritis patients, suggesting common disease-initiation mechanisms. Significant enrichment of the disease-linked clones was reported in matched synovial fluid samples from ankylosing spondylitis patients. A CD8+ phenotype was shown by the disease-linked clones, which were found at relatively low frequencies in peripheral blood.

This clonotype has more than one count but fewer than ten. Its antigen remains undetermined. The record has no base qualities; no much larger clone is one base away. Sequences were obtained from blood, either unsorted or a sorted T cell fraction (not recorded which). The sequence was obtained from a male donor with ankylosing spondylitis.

CDR3 region: CASSLQVIHNSPLHF. The DNA sequence is given as TGTGCCAGCAGCTTGCAAGTCATCCATAATTCACCCCTCCACTTT. The chain links TRBV5-5 with TRBJ1-6; no D gene can be assigned with confidence. From the cysteine through the phenylalanine, the CDR3 covers 15 amino acids. Only the CDR3 DNA stays, 45 bases, in frame from base 1. V lost 1 base and J lost 5 bases; the stretch between them is 10 bases long. The germline V gene (reference sequence) specifies SGHKS as CDR1 and YYEKEE as CDR2.